This passage covers 14 T cell receptor beta chains from one sample sequenced in a study of blood T cell repertoires in COVID-19. Assay: immunoSEQ multiplex PCR; the TCRdb copy retains only in-frame clones and omits some. The sample carries around 220,000 clones, 75% to 85% recorded once. What was sequenced was peripheral blood. These receptor sequences come from a woman older than 75 with COVID-19, enrolled during active disease.

The chain carries TRBV24-1 and TRBJ2-7; TRBD2 aligns across 9 bases. The CDR3 loop spans 15 amino acids. V shed 3 bases, J shed 3 bases, and the junction held 5 bases outside the gene matches. In germline, CDR1 is KGHDR, CDR2 SFDVKD. The CDR3 loop reads CATSDSSSGNYEQYF. CDR3 bases: TGTGCCACCAGTGATAGTTCTAGCGGGAACTACGAGCAGTACTTC.

The genes are TRBV5-8 and TRBJ1-6; 8 bases align to TRBD1. From germline, CDR1 is SGHTS and CDR2 YDEGEE. V shed 4 bases, J shed 9 bases, and the junction held 6 bases outside the gene matches. The CDR3 is 14 amino acids. CDR3 DNA sequence: TGTGCCAGCAGCCCCGGGACAGGATTTTCACCCCTCCACTTT. This sequence encodes CASSPGTGFSPLHF.

This clone occurred a few times. The chain carries TRBV29-1 and TRBJ1-6; perhaps TRBD1 as D (6 bases). Trimming removed 6 bases from V and 8 bases from J, with 14 bases in between. Germline assignment: CDR1 SQVTM and CDR2 ANQGSEA. This CDR3 is built from 13 residues. In DNA, the CDR3 is TGCAGCGTCCGGGACACCGATTATTCACCCCTCCACTTT. Translation gives CSVRDTDYSPLHF.

V usage is TRBV28 and J usage is TRBJ1-1; 7 nucleotides align to TRBD1. This CDR3 spans 14 amino acids. Trimming took 6 bases from V and 5 from J; bases not matched to a gene: 9. Germline lookup yields CDR1 MDHEN and CDR2 SYDVKM. The CDR3 loop reads CASREGGAETEAFF. CDR3 sequence (DNA): TGTGCCAGCAGGGAAGGGGGCGCGGAGACTGAAGCTTTCTTT.

This chain links TRBV5-6 with TRBJ1-6, with D perhaps matching TRBD1 (5 bases). The CDR3 has 13 amino acids. CDR1 is SGHDT, CDR2 YYEEEE, per germline. The V and J ends lost 5 bases and 5 bases respectively, with 8 bases between them. CDR3 nucleotides: TGTGCCAGCAGTATAGGGGATAATTCACCCCTCCACTTT. Protein: CASSIGDNSPLHF.

The gene calls are TRBV4-3 and TRBJ2-7; a weak D match, TRBD2 (6 bases). The V end lost 5 bases, the J end lost 2 bases, and 16 bases lay between the germline ends. Looked up from germline, CDR1 is LGHNA and CDR2 is YSLEER. This CDR3 region has 15 residues. The CDR3 DNA sequence: TGCGCCAGCAGCTTAGGGACTGGGAGCGCCTACGAGCAGTACTTC. This gives the protein CASSLGTGSAYEQYF.

The V call is TRBV11-2, the J call TRBJ1-2, with D unclear. The CDR3 extends over 15 amino acids. The germline V gene has CDR1 SGHAT and CDR2 FQNNGV. V lost 0 bases, J lost 7 bases, and 15 bases lay in between. In nucleotides, the CDR3 is TGTGCCAGCAGCTTAGATCGCGGTTGGTCGGCTGGCTACACCTTC. Translated, it gives CASSLDRGWSAGYTF.

The V gene is TRBV7-3, the J gene TRBJ2-7; D possibly corresponds to TRBD2 (5 bases). The CDR3 loop spans 12 amino acids. In germline, CDR1 is SGHTA, CDR2 FQGTGA. Trimming took 1 base from V and 6 from J, leaving 7 bases between them. The CDR3 protein is CASSLNGGEQYF. CDR3 sequence (DNA): TGTGCCAGCAGCTTAAATGGAGGCGAGCAGTACTTC.

The chain links TRBV19 to TRBJ1-2; 8 nucleotides align to TRBD1. The CDR3 sequence is 13 residues long. V gave up 6 bases and J gave up 4 bases; unmatched junction bases: 4. The germline gives CDR1 LNHDA, CDR2 SQIVND (reference sequence). The CDR3 DNA reads TGTGCCAGTAGCTTTGGGACAGGCTATGGCTACACCTTC. Amino acid sequence: CASSFGTGYGYTF.

This sequence joins TRBV14 and TRBJ1-5; D unclear. Germline CDR1 is SGHDN and CDR2 is FVKESK. The CDR3 has 14 residues. V was trimmed by 0 bases and J by 6 bases, leaving 9 bases between them. The CDR3 spells CASSQERSIQPQHF. The DNA for the CDR3 is TGTGCCAGCAGCCAAGAACGCAGTATTCAGCCCCAGCATTTT.

This clone was detected a few times. The CDR3 here is CASSLSRWSSYEQYF. CDR3 bases: TGTGCCAGCAGCTTGTCACGGTGGAGCTCCTACGAGCAGTACTTC. This chain connects TRBV5-8 to TRBJ2-7; no reliable D call. The CDR3 covers 15 residues. CDR1 and CDR2 (germline): SGHTS, YDEGEE. The V end lost 1 base, the J end lost 0 bases, and 11 bases lay between the germline ends.

The chain couples TRBV12-3 or TRBV12-4 to TRBJ1-1; D not resolved. The CDR3 is 12 residues long. V lost 3 bases and J 2 bases, leaving 4 bases between the germline ends. The CDR3 DNA sequence: TGTGCCAGCAGTTTGGCCAACACTGAAGCTTTCTTT. Translation: CASSLANTEAFF.

The J gene is TRBJ2-4, the V gene TRBV6-5; D call uncertain. The CDR3 consists of 13 residues. Germline assignment: CDR1 MNHEY and CDR2 SVGAGI. Trimming took off 6 bases at V and 2 bases at J, with 8 bases between the two ends. The CDR3 sequence: CASRRISKNIQYF. The CDR3 nucleotides read TGTGCCAGCAGGAGGATCTCCAAAAACATTCAGTACTTC.

This clone was detected once. The CDR3 bases are TGTGCCACCAGCAGAGGCGGGACCGAGTACGAGCAGTACTTC. It is translated as CATSRGGTEYEQYF. The chain couples TRBV15 to TRBJ2-7, with D possibly being TRBD2 (6 bases). The CDR3 is 14 residues long. Germline V CDR1 and CDR2: LNHNV, YYDKDF (reference sequence). V lost 1 base and J lost 4, with 11 bases in between.